This T cell receptor beta chain was found in a study of shared clonotypes between healthy human individuals. The germline gives CDR1 SGHAT, CDR2 FQNNGV. V was clipped by 7 bases and J by 5 bases; unmatched bases: 10. The CDR3 totals 15 residues. Genomic DNA of each subset was evenly split across several immunoSEQ plates. Some clones are missing from TCRdb's copy, which holds only in-frame ones; the method was immunoSEQ multiplex PCR. Among millions of clones, 90% to 95% were seen once, and the ten largest hold 0.14%. The V gene is TRBV11-2, the J gene TRBJ2-5; TRBD2 matches 10 bases. This TCR was recovered from a man between 18 and 35 years old in good health. Specimen: naive CD4+ T cells sorted from blood. Specified subset: CD45RA+ positively selected. CDR3 DNA: TGTGCCAGCATCATCAGACTAGCGGGTGGCGAGACCCAGTACTTC. This sequence encodes CASIIRLAGGETQYF.